This TCR beta chain was captured by sequencing in a study of Ad26.COV2.S vaccination and SARS-CoV-2 variants (dated by TCRdb to the early 2020s). With respect to the entire study: Vaccine-arm donors were drawn from COV1001, a multicentre, randomized, double-blind, placebo-controlled phase I-IIa trial of Ad26.COV2.S in healthy adults. Ad26.COV2.S was administered intramuscularly at 5 x 10^10 or 1 x 10^11 viral particles, either as a single shot or as two shots given 56 days apart. TCRbeta repertoire sequencing served as the tool for gauging how specific and how broad the SARS-CoV-2-reactive T cell receptors were following Ad26.COV2.S vaccination. The TCR-sequenced set comprised approximately 32 samples: some 20 Ad26.COV2.S vaccine recipients, 5 placebo recipients and 8 SARS-CoV-2 convalescent individuals. Participants in the trial were split at random into five groups of five each, receiving low-dose or high-dose Ad26.COV2.S once or twice, or else placebo on both occasions. Blinding of investigators to trial group allocation was maintained during experiments and outcome assessment.

The treatment or condition label, read with the paper, signifies: about 20 received Ad26.COV2.S at low or high dose, single or two shots; 5 received placebo; per-sample allocation not given. Repertoires of vaccine and placebo recipients were sequenced from samples taken on day 63 after the first injection. In Cohort 1b, 25 or so adults aged 18-55 years were enrolled at a single site in Boston, USA, between 29 July and 7 August 2020. As a vaccine, Ad26.COV2.S was a replication-incompetent adenovirus type 26 vector that expressed a prefusion-stabilized SARS-CoV-2 spike protein derived from the original Wuhan strain. V lost 3 bases and J lost 4 bases, and the count of bases not matched to a germline gene is 7. From the germline V gene, CDR1 is SGDLS and CDR2 is YYNGEE. The CDR3 sequence holds 15 residues, the cysteine and phenylalanine included. The retained sequence is limited to the CDR3, 45 bases, with the frame set at the first base.

TCRbeta CDR3 regions were sequenced with the immunoSEQ Assay. After extraction, genomic DNA underwent amplification by bias-controlled multiplex PCR, followed by high-throughput sequencing. The paper's processing steps were these. To quantify the absolute abundance of every unique TCRbeta CDR3 region, sequences were collapsed and filtered. T cell fraction was estimated by normalization of TCRbeta template counts to usable DNA, with usable DNA being measured through amplification of reference genes present in all nucleated cells. Repertoire TCRs were annotated as SARS-CoV-2-specific when V gene, CDR3 amino acid sequence and J gene were exactly matched to a known reactive TCR set. The reference SARS-CoV-2 TCR set was derived from MIRA and filtered for enrichment in COVID-19-positive ImmuneCODE repertoires, a step that removed public or cross-reactive TCRs. Using the MIRA antigens, annotated TCRs were further analysed by specific ORF or by position within an ORF. Depth was the summed frequency of annotated unique rearrangements, while breadth was defined as annotated unique rearrangements over total unique productive rearrangements. TCR breadth was compared between groups using two-sided Wilcoxon rank-sum tests. In TCRdb, the immuneACCESS table is reduced to in-frame sequences with V and J assigned. These tables do not hold every clone; where another copy was compared, an unresolved V gene accounts for under half, and the others remain unexplained. That table furnishes V, J and clone size, whereas the DNA furnished D and trimming. The sample includes over 400,000 clones, with about nine tenths observed a single time. The top ten clonotypes cover about 1.7% of the sample.

Here is what the overall study found, with its caveats: After vaccination, substantial breadth of spike-specific CD8+ and CD4+ T cell responses was reported. The study was not powered to compare responses between vaccine doses or regimens. Vaccine and placebo recipients had comparable non-spike TCR breadth, which fits with the vaccine containing only spike. Compared with placebo recipients, Ad26.COV2.S recipients showed higher spike-specific TCR breadth (P = 0.0014). It was noted by the authors that total T cell responses may have been underestimated by the TCR breadth and depth analyses.

Only one count was recorded for this clone. It lacks a known antigen. There are no base qualities to consult, and no much larger clone falls within one base. Sample: peripheral blood, taken in a trial of Ad26.COV2.S vaccine versus placebo. This receptor chain uses TRBV9 and TRBJ2-1; 7 central bases correspond to TRBD2. The receptor's source is a person between 18 and 60 years old who received the Ad26.COV2.S COVID-19 vaccine or a placebo. The CDR3 protein is CASSDRSGDYNEQFF. At the DNA level, the sequence is TGTGCCAGCAGCGACCGGAGCGGGGATTACAATGAGCAGTTCTTC.